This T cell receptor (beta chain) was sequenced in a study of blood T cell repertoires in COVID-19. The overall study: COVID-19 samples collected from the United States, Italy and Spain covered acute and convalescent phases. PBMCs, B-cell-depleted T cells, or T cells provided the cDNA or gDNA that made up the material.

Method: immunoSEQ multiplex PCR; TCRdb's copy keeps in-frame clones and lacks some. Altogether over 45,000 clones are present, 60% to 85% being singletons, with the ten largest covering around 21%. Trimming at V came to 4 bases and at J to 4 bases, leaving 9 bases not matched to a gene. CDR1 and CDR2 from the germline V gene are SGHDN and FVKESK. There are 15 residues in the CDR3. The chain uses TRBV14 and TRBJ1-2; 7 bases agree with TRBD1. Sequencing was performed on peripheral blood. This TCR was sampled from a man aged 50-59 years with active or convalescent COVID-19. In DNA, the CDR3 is TGTGCCAGCAGCCTATCCAGGGGGGCAGCCTATGGCTACACCTTC. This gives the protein CASSLSRGAAYGYTF. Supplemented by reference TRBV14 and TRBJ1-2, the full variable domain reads EAGVTQFPSHSVIEKGQTVTLRCDPISGHDNLYWYRRVMGKEIKFLLHFVKESKQDESGMPNNRFLAERTGGTYSTLKVQPAELEDSGVYFCASSLSRGAAYGYTFGSGTRLTVV.